This passage covers 4 T cell receptor beta chains from one sample sequenced in a study of blood T cell repertoires in COVID-19. Using immunoSEQ multiplex PCR, the repertoire was profiled, and TCRdb retains in-frame clones only, with some absent. The sample lists 130,000 to 150,000 clones, around 80% occurring once. The sequencing sample was made of peripheral blood. These receptors were obtained from a woman aged 60-75 years with acute or convalescent COVID-19.

V is TRBV7-3 and J is TRBJ2-1, with 7 bases identical to TRBD2. V gave up 4 bases and J gave up 7 bases; unmatched junction bases: 10. The CDR3 is 15 amino acids. The germline V gene has CDR1 SGHTA and CDR2 FQGTGA. This CDR3 reads CASSSPWAGANEQFF. As DNA, the CDR3 is TGTGCCAGCAGCTCCCCCTGGGCGGGAGCTAATGAGCAGTTCTTC.

V is TRBV9 and J is TRBJ2-1; TRBD2 matches 8 bases. CDR3 length equals 16 residues. Germline CDR1 and CDR2: SGDLS and YYNGEE. The V and J ends lost 2 bases and 6 bases, in that order; junction bases with no gene match: 10. The DNA for the CDR3 is TGTGCCAGCAGCGTTCGGTCGAGCGGGAGCGTCAATGAGCAGTTCTTC. It yields the protein CASSVRSSGSVNEQFF.

The rearrangement links TRBV5-1 to TRBJ2-7; tentative D call: TRBD2 (6 bases). This CDR3 comprises 16 residues. Trimming left V 0 bases short and J 0 bases short, with 13 bases between. Germline values: CDR1 SGHRS, CDR2 YFSETQ. CDR3 sequence (DNA): TGCGCCAGCAGCTTGGCCGGGGGTTTGAGCTCCTACGAGCAGTACTTC. Its protein product is CASSLAGGLSSYEQYF.

This chain joins TRBV14 and TRBJ1-4; D is ambiguous. Germline-derived CDR1 and CDR2 are SGHDN and FVKESK. There are 15 residues in the CDR3. V was pared by 4 bases and J by 4 bases, with 13 bases between. The CDR3 coding sequence is TGTGCCAGCAGCCGAGTCGACAATTTTAATGAAAAACTGTTTTTT. As protein: CASSRVDNFNEKLFF.